This TCR beta chain was found in a study of blood T cell repertoires in COVID-19. The overall study: There were acute and convalescent COVID-19 samples, and they came from the United States, Italy and Spain.

The CDR3 is 15 amino acids. CDR1 is SNHLY and CDR2 is FYNNEI in the germline V gene. With 6 bases clipped from V and 6 bases from J, the junction kept 5 bases outside the gene matches. Two negative PCRs, clearance, or symptom resolution had been documented for recovered Cohort 3 donors. How the authors handled the data: Scientists estimated how many nucleated cells there were by amplifying reference gene primers. The protocol was immunoSEQ multiplex PCR, while the TCRdb copy is restricted to in-frame clones and leaves out a portion. The V and J calls and clone size are taken from that table; D and trimming were inferred from the DNA. Of 150,000 to 200,000 clones listed, around 81% are singletons.

Sequencing was carried out using PBMCs or T cells enriched from blood (not recorded which). The sequence came from a man in his forties who had recovered from COVID-19. This sequence joins TRBV2 and TRBJ2-1; 13 positions agree with TRBD2. The CDR3 DNA reads as TGTGCCAGCAGGGCCCGGACTAGCGGGGGCAATGAGCAGTTCTTC. Its translation: CASRARTSGGNEQFF.